Listed here are 18 T cell receptor beta chains from one sample, sequenced in a study of PD-L1 blockade in urothelial cancer. Clones were sequenced by immunoSEQ multiplex PCR, and TCRdb holds only the in-frame ones, with some missing. The table includes more than 90,000 clones, approximately 90% detected once. Sample time point: peripheral blood 6 weeks after treatment start. Sequences were derived from PBMCs, sampled around atezolizumab (anti-PD-L1) treatment. All receptors come from a man aged 60-69 years with urothelial cancer.

The chain links TRBV5-1 to TRBJ2-7; 8 bases map to TRBD2. This CDR3 region has 14 residues. Trimming at V came to 0 bases and at J to 5 bases, leaving 4 bases not matched to a gene. Germline V CDR1 and CDR2: SGHRS, YFSETQ. The CDR3 loop reads CASSLVAGGHEQYF. In nucleotides, the CDR3 is TGCGCCAGCAGCTTGGTTGCGGGAGGCCACGAGCAGTACTTC. The full variable domain, with the rest looked up from reference TRBV5-1 and TRBJ2-7, is KAGVTQTPRYLIKTRGQQVTLSCSPISGHRSVSWYQQTPGQGLQFLFEYFSETQRNKGNFPGRFSGRQFSNSRSEMNVSTLELGDSALYLCASSLVAGGHEQYFGPGTRLTVT.

The chain employs TRBV5-8 and TRBJ2-7, with D uncertain. In germline, CDR1 is SGHTS, CDR2 YDEGEE. V gave up 0 bases and J gave up 6 bases, with 10 bases separating them. This CDR3 is built from 13 residues. The CDR3 bases are TGTGCCAGCAGCTTGGTCCGGGTCCGCGAGCAGTACTTC. Translation: CASSLVRVREQYF.

The chain joins TRBV7-3 to TRBJ2-7; 9 nucleotides line up with TRBD2. Losses at the gene ends were 0 bases for V and 0 bases for J; bases not matched to a gene: 12. The CDR3 length is 19 residues. CDR1 SGHTA and CDR2 FQGTGA come from the germline V gene. DNA of the CDR3: TGTGCCAGCAGCTTAACGTCGGGGCTAGCGGGAACGAGCTCCTACGAGCAGTACTTC. It translates to CASSLTSGLAGTSSYEQYF. The whole variable domain, filled in from reference TRBV7-3 and TRBJ2-7, reads GAGVSQTPSNKVTEKGKYVELRCDPISGHTALYWYRQSLGQGPEFLIYFQGTGAADDSGLPNDRFFAVRPEGSVSTLKIQRTERGDSAVYLCASSLTSGLAGTSSYEQYFGPGTRLTVT.

This clone was seen once. This rearrangement joins TRBV2 to TRBJ2-5; TRBD2 aligns across 8 bases. After removal of 2 bases from V and 5 bases from J, the junction contained 7 bases not matched to a gene. Germline V lookup: CDR1 SNHLY, CDR2 FYNNEI. This CDR3 region has 15 residues. The CDR3 DNA is TGTGCCAGCAGTGAACTCGGGACTAGTGGGGAGACCCAGTACTTC. The encoded protein is CASSELGTSGETQYF.

V is TRBV4-3 and J is TRBJ2-4, with D perhaps TRBD1 (5 bases). Germline V lookup: CDR1 LGHNA, CDR2 YSLEER. Trimming took off 2 bases at V and 6 bases at J, with 11 bases between the two ends. The CDR3 runs 14 residues. The CDR3 DNA follows: TGCGCCAGCAGCCAAAGTCAGGGTGGAAACATTCAGTACTTC. Protein product: CASSQSQGGNIQYF.

The chain carries TRBV7-2 and TRBJ2-5, with a possible D match to TRBD2 (5 bases). Looked up from germline, CDR1 is SGHTA and CDR2 is FQGNSA. V lost 5 bases to trimming and J lost 2 bases, with 12 bases between them. CDR3 length equals 14 residues. CDR3: CASSKDRTQETQYF. The CDR3, as DNA: TGTGCCAGCAGCAAAGACCGGACTCAAGAGACCCAGTACTTC.

V and J are TRBV11-3 and TRBJ2-3, with 7 bases aligning to TRBD2. The V and J ends lost 3 bases and 0 bases, in that order; junction bases with no gene match: 6. The CDR3 totals 16 residues. Germline V gene data show CDR1 as SGHNT and CDR2 as YENEEA. The CDR3 region is CASSLGERESTDTQYF. CDR3 in DNA: TGTGCCAGCAGCTTGGGGGAGCGGGAAAGCACAGATACGCAGTATTTT.

The chain is built from TRBV28 and TRBJ2-4; possibly TRBD1 for D (6 bases). V lost 6 bases, J lost 1 base, and 19 bases lay in between. Germline-derived CDR1 and CDR2 are MDHEN and SYDVKM. This CDR3 contains 17 residues. The CDR3 bases are TGTGCCAGCAGCACCTCCGCCGACAGGCTTGCCAAAAACATTCAGTACTTC. Translating gives CASSTSADRLAKNIQYF.

The rearrangement uses TRBV4-2 and TRBJ2-1; tentative D call: TRBD2 (7 bases). The germline CDR1 and CDR2 sequences are LGHNA and YNFKEQ. The CDR3 runs 16 residues. Trimming shortened V by 1 base and J by 5 bases, and 15 bases separated the two germline ends. CDR3 loop: CASSQGGGGNNNEQFF. The CDR3 DNA follows: TGTGCCAGCAGCCAAGGAGGGGGGGGGAATAACAATGAGCAGTTCTTC.

The chain uses TRBV5-1 and TRBJ2-7; D remains unclear. Per the germline V gene, CDR1 is SGHRS and CDR2 is YFSETQ. V dropped 0 bases and J dropped 2 bases, with 6 bases sitting between them. The CDR3 runs 13 residues. DNA for the CDR3: TGCGCCAGCAGCTTGGAGCCGCCCTACGAGCAGTACTTC. It is translated as CASSLEPPYEQYF.

This clone was recorded only once. The chain recombines TRBV18 with TRBJ2-2; a weak D match, TRBD1 (5 bases). CDR1 is KGHSH, CDR2 LQKENI, per germline. This CDR3 comprises 15 residues. V was cut by 3 bases and J by 4 bases, with 12 bases left in between. The CDR3 region has the DNA TGTGCCAGCTCACCTGTGCGTGACAGCACCGGGGAGCTGTTTTTT. Translating it yields CASSPVRDSTGELFF.

The chain uses TRBV4-1 and TRBJ1-5, with 7 bases aligning to TRBD1. The CDR3 is 16 amino acids. V was pared by 2 bases and J by 7 bases, with 11 bases of the junction left unmatched. From germline, CDR1 is MGHRA and CDR2 YSYEKL. This chain's CDR3 is CASSQLPQGMGQPQHF. CDR3 coding DNA: TGCGCCAGCAGCCAACTACCACAGGGGATGGGGCAGCCCCAGCATTTT.

This clone was counted between two and nine times. CDR3 nucleotide sequence: TGCAGCGCCGAGACTAGCGGGTTAGAGACCCAGTACTTC. This gives the protein CSAETSGLETQYF. This chain links TRBV29-1 with TRBJ2-5, with 10 bases fitting TRBD2. V trimming: 7 bases; J trimming: 4 bases; junction bases outside the gene matches: 6. Germline V gene sequence: CDR1 SQVTM, CDR2 ANQGSEA. The CDR3 sequence is 13 residues long. Based on the CDR3 plus reference TRBV29-1 and TRBJ2-5, the full variable domain is SAVISQKPSRDICQRGTSLTIQCQVDSQVTMMFWYRQQPGQSLTLIATANQGSEATYESGFVIDKFPISRPNLTFSTLTVSNMSPEDSSIYLCSAETSGLETQYFGPGTRLLVL.

This chain connects TRBV7-2 to TRBJ1-1; possibly TRBD1 for D (5 bases). Trimming shortened V by 0 bases and J by 0 bases, and 11 bases separated the two germline ends. The CDR3 is 16 residues long. Germline values: CDR1 SGHTA, CDR2 FQGNSA. The CDR3 loop is CASSLARGTVNTEAFF. CDR3 bases: TGTGCCAGCAGCTTAGCTCGGGGGACGGTGAACACTGAAGCTTTCTTT.

This chain connects TRBV7-2 to TRBJ2-5; TRBD2 agrees at 15 bases. Germline values: CDR1 SGHTA, CDR2 FQGNSA. The ends lost 5 bases at V and 2 bases at J; junction bases unmatched: 9. This CDR3 has 18 amino acids. CDR3 DNA: TGTGCCAGCAGCCGTGCCGGGACTAGCGGGGGGATACAAGAGACCCAGTACTTC. It is translated as CASSRAGTSGGIQETQYF.

The V call is TRBV6-1, the J call TRBJ1-6, with a possible D match to TRBD1 (5 bases). Germline V gene data show CDR1 as MNHNS and CDR2 as SASEGT. This CDR3 has 16 amino acids. V shed 4 bases and J shed 9 bases, with 19 bases lying between them. In nucleotides, the CDR3 is TGTGCCAGCAGTGCTCTCCCCAAGGATCAGGGTTCACCCCTCCACTTT. Translating it yields CASSALPKDQGSPLHF.

This sequence joins TRBV2 and TRBJ2-3; 7 bases agree with TRBD1. V gave up 8 bases and J gave up 0 bases; unmatched junction bases: 5. CDR1 is SNHLY and CDR2 is FYNNEI in the germline V gene. The CDR3 extends over 14 amino acids. CDR3 sequence (DNA): TGTGCCAGCGCCGGGACAGCTAGCACAGATACGCAGTATTTT. This translates into CASAGTASTDTQYF.

This clone has only a few counts. This rearrangement joins TRBV7-2 to TRBJ1-5; 7 bases are shared with TRBD1. Germline CDR1 SGHTA, CDR2 FQGNSA. The ends lost 6 bases at V and 3 bases at J; junction bases unmatched: 5. This CDR3 has 14 residues. The CDR3 DNA reads as TGTGCCAGCAGAGCAGGGACAGTCAATCAGCCCCAGCATTTT. Translated, it gives CASRAGTVNQPQHF.